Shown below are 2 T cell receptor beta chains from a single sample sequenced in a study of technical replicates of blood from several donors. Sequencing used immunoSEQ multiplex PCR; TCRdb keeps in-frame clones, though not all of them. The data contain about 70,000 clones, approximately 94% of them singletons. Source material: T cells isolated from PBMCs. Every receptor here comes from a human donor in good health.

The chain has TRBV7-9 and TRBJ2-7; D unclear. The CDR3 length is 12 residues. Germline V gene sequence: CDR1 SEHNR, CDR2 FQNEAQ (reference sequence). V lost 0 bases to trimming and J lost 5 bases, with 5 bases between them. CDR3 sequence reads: CASSLAANEQYF. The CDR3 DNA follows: TGTGCCAGCAGCTTAGCGGCCAACGAGCAGTACTTC.

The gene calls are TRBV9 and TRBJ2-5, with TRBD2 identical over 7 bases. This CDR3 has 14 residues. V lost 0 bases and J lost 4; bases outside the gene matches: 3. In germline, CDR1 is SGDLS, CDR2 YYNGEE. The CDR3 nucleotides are TGTGCCAGCAGCGTAGCGGGAGGTGTAGAGACCCAGTACTTC. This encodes CASSVAGGVETQYF.